One sample yielded the 18 T cell receptor beta chains listed below, sequenced in a study of T cell clonality in common variable immunodeficiency. Overall study findings and caveats: Common variable immunodeficiency TCR beta sequences reportedly had fewer deletions and N-nucleotide insertions.

The method was immunoSEQ multiplex PCR; TCRdb's version includes in-frame clones alone and lacks a portion of them. The sample shows about 34,000 clones, no singletons; the ten largest hold roughly 28%. The antigens for these receptors are not known. What was sequenced was peripheral blood mononuclear cells. These receptors were obtained from a human donor with common variable immunodeficiency.

This clone showed up many times. Partial CDR3 DNA: TGTGCCAGTAGTATACCGGGGGGTTCACCC. Translating gives CASSIPGGSP. The full CDR3 reads CASSIPGGSPLHF. The genes are TRBV19 and TRBJ1-6, with D possibly matching TRBD1 (5 bases). The read ends 3 residues early relative to the CDR3; the germline J gene fills the gap. Germline assignment: CDR1 LNHDA and CDR2 SQIVND (reference sequence). The CDR3 totals 13 residues. Trimming took 2 bases from V and 9 from J, leaving 8 bases between them.

This clone came up a few times. The read halts 3 residues ahead of the CDR3 end, with the missing end drawn from the germline J gene. This sample also contains other DNA sequences that code for the same CDR3. The rearrangement uses TRBV5-1 and TRBJ2-3; no clear D gene. This CDR3 is 15 amino acids long. The germline gives CDR1 SGHRS, CDR2 YFSETQ. The V and J ends lost 1 base and 0 bases respectively, with 9 bases between them. The CDR3 DNA, read in part, is TGCGCCAGCAGCTTGCCGGGTCCTAGCACAGATACG. Residues: CASSLPGPSTDT. The whole CDR3 region reads CASSLPGPSTDTQYF.

In this sample, this clone turned up a few times. The read halts 3 residues ahead of the CDR3 end, with the missing end drawn from the germline J gene. V gene TRBV7-2 combines with J gene TRBJ1-1; D uncertain. V lost 1 base and J lost 1, with 4 bases in between. The CDR3 loop spans 13 amino acids. Germline V CDR1 and CDR2: SGHTA, FQGNSA. The sequenced CDR3 bases are TGTGCCAGCAGCTTAGAGGGGAACACTGAA. Translation: CASSLEGNTE. The full CDR3 protein is CASSLEGNTEAFF.

This clone was seen only a few times. Coverage ceases 3 residues before the CDR3 finishes, and the germline J gene fills in the end. The chain carries TRBV19 and TRBJ1-5, with D uncertain. CDR3 length: 14 amino acids. Germline CDR1 and CDR2: LNHDA and SQIVND (reference sequence). V lost 9 bases and J lost 0, with 12 bases in between. CDR3: CASRGGISNQPQHF. Partial CDR3 DNA: TGTGCCAGCCGGGGAGGGATTAGCAATCAGCCC.

At least ten counts were recorded for this clone. The read ends 3 residues shy of where the CDR3 ends; the end is completed using the germline J gene. The chain employs TRBV2 and TRBJ2-1, with 9 positions matching TRBD2. The V gene end was trimmed by 4 bases and the J gene end by 6 bases; junction bases not matched to a gene: 4. Germline CDR1 SNHLY, CDR2 FYNNEI. The CDR3 spans 14 residues. The CDR3 region is CASSVAGAGNEQFF. The covered CDR3 bases are TGTGCCAGCAGTGTAGCGGGAGCGGGCAATGAG. Combining the CDR3 with reference TRBV2 and TRBJ2-1 gives the whole variable domain EPEVTQTPSHQVTQMGQEVILRCVPISNHLYFYWYRQILGQKVEFLVSFYNNEISEKSEIFDDQFSVERPDGSNFTLKIRSTKLEDSAMYFCASSVAGAGNEQFFGPGTRLTVL.

This clone was counted many times. The read comes to an end 3 residues before the CDR3 does, leaving the germline J gene to fill in the end. This chain connects TRBV5-1 to TRBJ2-6; the D is unclear. V dropped 0 bases and J dropped 0 bases, with 4 bases sitting between them. The CDR3 runs 15 residues. Germline V gene lookup returns CDR1 SGHRS and CDR2 YFSETQ. The part of the CDR3 DNA that was read is TGCGCCAGCAGCTTGGAGGGCTCTGGGGCCAACGTC. Translating it yields CASSLEGSGANV. From start to end, the CDR3 is CASSLEGSGANVLTF. The full variable domain, in which reference TRBV5-1 and TRBJ2-6 provide the parts outside the CDR3, is KAGVTQTPRYLIKTRGQQVTLSCSPISGHRSVSWYQQTPGQGLQFLFEYFSETQRNKGNFPGRFSGRQFSNSRSEMNVSTLELGDSALYLCASSLEGSGANVLTFGAGSRLTVL.

This clone was counted a few times. The read is 3 residues too short to cover the CDR3 end, so that end is filled in from the germline J gene. The chain links TRBV7-9 to TRBJ1-2; no definite D call. Germline CDR1 SEHNR, CDR2 FQNEAQ (reference sequence). This CDR3 spans 12 amino acids. The CDR3 bases that were read are TGTGCCAGCAGCTTCCCAGGAGGAGGC. Translation: CASSFPGGG. The full CDR3 protein reads CASSFPGGGYTF.

Turning to this clone: Sequencing ends 3 residues short of the CDR3 end; the germline J gene provides the rest. The rearrangement links TRBV30 to TRBJ2-3, with 16 bases matching TRBD2. CDR3 size: 17 residues. CDR1 is GTSNPN, CDR2 SVGIG, per germline (reference sequence). V lost 3 bases and J lost 4; bases outside the gene matches: 7. This chain's CDR3 is CAWSPGLAGGSSDTQYF. CDR3 DNA, as far as it was read: TGTGCCTGGAGCCCGGGACTAGCGGGAGGGAGCTCAGATACG.

Regarding this clone: The read gets to within 3 residues of the CDR3 end, and the germline J gene fills in the rest. The V and J genes are TRBV7-7 and TRBJ2-5; 8 bases fit TRBD2. Germline values: CDR1 SSHAT, CDR2 FNYEAQ (reference sequence). V lost 4 bases and J lost 5; bases outside the gene matches: 12. The CDR3 consists of 16 residues. The CDR3 protein is CASSSGGSGRWETQYF. CDR3 DNA, as far as it was read: TGTGCCAGCAGCTCCGGGGGGAGCGGGAGATGGGAGACC.

Points on this clone: The read terminates 3 residues before the CDR3 end, so the remaining end is supplied by the germline J gene. The rearrangement links TRBV5-6 to TRBJ1-2; 7 bases align to TRBD1. CDR3 length: 14 residues. Germline CDR1 reads SGHDT; CDR2 reads YYEEEE. V lost 0 bases and J lost 4; bases outside the gene matches: 3. CDR3 residues: CASSLDRGAYGYTF. The DNA read from the CDR3 is TGTGCCAGCAGCTTGGACAGGGGCGCCTATGGC.

This clone showed up many times. The CDR3 spells CSVEVIAENTPRNEQFF. CDR3 DNA (partial): TGCAGCGTTGAAGTAATAGCGGAAAACACCCCGAGGAATGAG. The rearrangement uses TRBV29-1 and TRBJ2-1, with D maybe TRBD2 (6 bases). The CDR3 end falls 3 residues outside the read, so it is completed with the germline J gene. The CDR3 has 17 residues. Germline V gene sequence: CDR1 SQVTM, CDR2 ANQGSEA. The ends were cut back, 1 base at V and 7 bases at J, with 23 bases in the middle.

This clone was seen ten or more times. The CDR3 extends 3 residues past the end of the read, so its final part is completed from the germline J gene. The V call is TRBV5-1, the J call TRBJ2-4, with TRBD1 matching 10 bases. The CDR3 consists of 16 residues. With 0 bases clipped from V and 9 bases from J, the junction kept 9 bases outside the gene matches. From germline, CDR1 is SGHRS and CDR2 YFSETQ. The covered CDR3 bases are TGCGCCAGCAGCTTGGAGACAGGGGGCCCGGAAAGCATT. It is translated as CASSLETGGPESI. The whole CDR3 reads CASSLETGGPESIQYF.

This clone was counted ten times or more. The read comes to an end 3 residues before the CDR3 does, leaving the germline J gene to fill in the end. The gene calls are TRBV19 and TRBJ1-5, with TRBD1 as a possible D gene (5 bases). The V gene lost 2 bases and the J gene lost 4 bases, with 9 bases spanning the gap. The CDR3 has 14 residues. Germline V gene lookup returns CDR1 LNHDA and CDR2 SQIVND (reference sequence). The covered CDR3 bases are TGTGCCAGTAGTATATGGGGGGTTAATCAGCCC. Protein product: CASSIWGVNQP. The whole CDR3 protein reads CASSIWGVNQPQHF.

As for this clone: Read sequence stops 3 residues before the CDR3 end, and the germline J gene provides the missing end. The chain couples TRBV19 to TRBJ1-1; D ambiguous. The ends were cut back, 1 base at V and 1 base at J, with 16 bases in the middle. This CDR3 comprises 17 residues. Germline CDR1 reads LNHDA; CDR2 reads SQIVND (reference sequence). CDR3 sequence reads: CASSIGVQASSNTEAFF. The sequenced part of the CDR3 DNA is TGTGCCAGTAGTATAGGTGTTCAGGCCTCGTCGAACACTGAA.

Regarding this clone: The sequence runs out 3 residues before the end of the CDR3; the remainder is reconstructed from the germline J gene. The V gene is TRBV2, the J gene TRBJ2-2, with a weak D call TRBD1 (6 bases). V lost 0 bases to trimming and J lost 7 bases, with 12 bases between them. CDR3 length: 15 amino acids. The germline V gene has CDR1 SNHLY and CDR2 FYNNEI. The CDR3 DNA, read in part, is TGTGCCAGCAGTGAAGCGGGGCAGGGGCTCGGGGAG. It is translated as CASSEAGQGLGE. The full CDR3 protein reads CASSEAGQGLGELFF.

This clone appeared a few times. The sequence runs out 3 residues before the end of the CDR3; the remainder is reconstructed from the germline J gene. The V gene is TRBV20-1, the J gene TRBJ2-1; D call uncertain. V gave up 3 bases and J gave up 4 bases, with 13 bases separating them. Per the germline V gene, CDR1 is DFQATT and CDR2 is SNEGSKA (reference sequence). The CDR3 is 14 amino acids. CDR3 loop: CSARGDFEYNEQFF. Incomplete CDR3 DNA: TGCAGTGCTAGGGGCGATTTTGAGTACAATGAG.

Concerning this clone: Read sequence stops 3 residues before the CDR3 end, and the germline J gene provides the missing end. V gene TRBV7-9 combines with J gene TRBJ2-7; D might be TRBD2 (6 bases). CDR3 length: 15 amino acids. V was trimmed by 5 bases and J by 1 base, leaving 15 bases between them. Germline values: CDR1 SEHNR, CDR2 FQNEAQ (reference sequence). The CDR3 loop reads CASSPFRAGSYEQYF. CDR3 bases read: TGTGCCAGCAGCCCTTTTCGTGCGGGGTCCTACGAG.

This clone was counted ten times or more. Sequencing ends 3 residues short of the CDR3 end; the germline J gene provides the rest. The V and J genes are TRBV20-1 and TRBJ1-2; maybe TRBD1 (6 bases). Germline V gene sequence: CDR1 DFQATT, CDR2 SNEGSKA (reference sequence). This CDR3 has 16 amino acids. Deletions cut 0 bases from V and 6 bases from J, with 20 bases between. The CDR3 DNA, read in part, is TGCAGTGCTAGAGAGATCCCTCCAGGAGGGGGAAATGGC. Residues: CSAREIPPGGGNG. The CDR3 in full is CSAREIPPGGGNGYTF.